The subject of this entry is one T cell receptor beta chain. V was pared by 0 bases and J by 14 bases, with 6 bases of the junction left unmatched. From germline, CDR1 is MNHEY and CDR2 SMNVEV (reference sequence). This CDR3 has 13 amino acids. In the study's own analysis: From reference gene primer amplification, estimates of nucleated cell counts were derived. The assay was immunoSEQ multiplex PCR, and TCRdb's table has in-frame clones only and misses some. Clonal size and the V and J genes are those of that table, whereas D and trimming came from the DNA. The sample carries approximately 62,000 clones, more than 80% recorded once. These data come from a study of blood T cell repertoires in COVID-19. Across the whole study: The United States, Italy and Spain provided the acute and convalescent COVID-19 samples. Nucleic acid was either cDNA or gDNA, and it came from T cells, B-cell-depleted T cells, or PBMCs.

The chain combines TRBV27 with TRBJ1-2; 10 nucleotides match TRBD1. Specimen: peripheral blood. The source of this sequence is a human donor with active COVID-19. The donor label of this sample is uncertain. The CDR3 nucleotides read TGTGCCAGCAGTTTATCAAAGACAGGGGGCCCTACCTTC. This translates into CASSLSKTGGPTF.